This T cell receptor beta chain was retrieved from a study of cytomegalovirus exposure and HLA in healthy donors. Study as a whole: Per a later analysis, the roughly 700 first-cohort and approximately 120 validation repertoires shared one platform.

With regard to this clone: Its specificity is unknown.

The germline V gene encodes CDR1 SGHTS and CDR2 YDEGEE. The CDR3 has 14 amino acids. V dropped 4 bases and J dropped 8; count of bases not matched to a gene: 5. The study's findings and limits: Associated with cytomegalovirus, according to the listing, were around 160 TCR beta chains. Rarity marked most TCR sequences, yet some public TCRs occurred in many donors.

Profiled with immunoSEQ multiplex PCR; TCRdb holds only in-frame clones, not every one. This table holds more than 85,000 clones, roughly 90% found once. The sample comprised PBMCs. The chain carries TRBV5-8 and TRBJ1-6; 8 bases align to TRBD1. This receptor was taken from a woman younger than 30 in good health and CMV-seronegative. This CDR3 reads CASSPDRGYSPLHF. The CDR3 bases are TGTGCCAGCAGCCCCGACAGGGGTTATTCACCCCTCCACTTT. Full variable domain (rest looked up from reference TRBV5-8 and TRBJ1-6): EAGVTQSPTHLIKTRGQQATLRCSPISGHTSVYWYQQALGLGLQFLLWYDEGEERNRGNFPPRFSGRQFPNYSSELNVNALELEDSALYLCASSPDRGYSPLHFGNGTRLTVT.